These 15 T cell receptor beta chains share one sample of origin, sequenced in a study of CD8 T cells in ankylosing spondylitis. A single record per CDR3 protein comes from TCRdb applying MiXCR to the 5' RACE reads. The data show around 230,000 distinct CDR3 sequences, less than 10% seen once. The sample comprised blood, either unsorted or a sorted T cell fraction (not recorded which). The receptors were sampled from a male donor with ankylosing spondylitis or in good health (not recorded which).

This clonotype showed up many times. The chain employs TRBV7-2 and TRBJ1-6; D gene ambiguous. Germline V gives CDR1 SGHTA, CDR2 FQGNSA. V lost 5 bases and J lost 7, with 9 bases in between. The length of the CDR3 is 13 residues. The CDR3 protein is CASSLEGNSPLHF. CDR3 DNA sequence: TGTGCCAGCAGCCTGGAGGGCAATTCACCCCTCCACTTT.

This clonotype was seen only a few times. In DNA form, the CDR3 reads TGTGCCAGCAGCTGGGCGGGAGGTGCCGCAGATACGCAGTATTTT. It translates to CASSWAGGAADTQYF. V and J are TRBV7-6 and TRBJ2-3, with 8 nucleotides matching TRBD2. V lost 4 bases to trimming and J lost 4 bases; unmatched junction nucleotides: 7. The CDR3 is made up of 15 amino acids. The germline gives CDR1 SGHVS, CDR2 FNYEAQ. Full variable domain (outside the CDR3, taken from reference TRBV7-6 and TRBJ2-3): GAGVSQSPRYKVTKRGQDVALRCDPISGHVSLYWYRQALGQGPEFLTYFNYEAQQDKSGLPNDRFSAERPEGSISTLTIQRTEQRDSAMYRCASSWAGGAADTQYFGPGTRLTVL.

This clonotype was recorded at least ten times. V usage is TRBV7-9 and J usage is TRBJ2-5, with D maybe TRBD1 (6 bases). Per germline, CDR1 SEHNR and CDR2 FQNEAQ (reference sequence). V dropped 4 bases and J dropped 5 bases, with 14 bases sitting between them. This CDR3 has 14 amino acids. The DNA of the CDR3 is TGTGCCAGCAGCTGGACCTCAGGGGTGGAGACCCAGTACTTC. Its translation is CASSWTSGVETQYF.

The V and J genes are TRBV12-5 and TRBJ1-5, with D perhaps TRBD1 (5 bases). Trimming took off 0 bases at V and 7 bases at J, with 16 bases between the two ends. Germline assignment: CDR1 LGHNT and CDR2 FRNRAP. This CDR3 is 16 amino acids long. CDR3 region: CASGLVGEGRGQPQHF. CDR3 DNA sequence: TGTGCTAGTGGTTTGGTAGGCGAGGGGCGAGGACAGCCCCAGCATTTT.

This clonotype was found many times. The J gene is TRBJ2-5, the V gene TRBV7-2, with 11 bases matching TRBD1. The J segment lost 5 bases and the V segment lost 5 bases, leaving 1 base of the junction unmatched. The germline gives CDR1 SGHTA, CDR2 FQGNSA. The CDR3 contains 13 residues. The CDR3 sequence is CASSRDRGETQYF. DNA for the CDR3: TGTGCCAGCAGCCGGGACAGGGGGGAGACCCAGTACTTC.

This clonotype was observed many times. The chain links TRBV24-1 to TRBJ2-1; the D gene is possibly TRBD1 (5 bases). V lost 9 bases and J lost 4, with 6 bases in between. Germline V lookup: CDR1 KGHDR, CDR2 SFDVKD. This CDR3 comprises 11 residues. The CDR3, as DNA: TGTGCCACCGGACAATACAATGAGCAGTTCTTC. As protein: CATGQYNEQFF.

This clonotype was seen at least ten times. The gene calls are TRBV5-1 and TRBJ2-2; maybe TRBD1 (6 bases). V lost 4 bases and J 7 bases, leaving 17 bases between the germline ends. The germline V gene encodes CDR1 SGHRS and CDR2 YFSETQ. CDR3 length equals 15 residues. CDR3 region: CASSQGGKRLGELFF. CDR3 coding DNA: TGCGCCAGCAGCCAAGGGGGAAAGCGGCTCGGGGAGCTGTTTTTT.

This clonotype was recorded many times. The rearrangement joins TRBV3-1 to TRBJ2-7; no clear D gene. Germline values: CDR1 LGHDT, CDR2 YNNKEL (reference sequence). V was shortened by 3 bases and J by 6 bases, with 9 bases between the two germline ends. This CDR3 has 12 residues. The CDR3 region has the DNA TGTGCCAGCAGCCAGGGGAATCGCGAGCAGTACTTC. Encoded protein: CASSQGNREQYF.

This clonotype was seen at least ten times. The chain combines TRBV12-5 with TRBJ2-1; 10 bases line up with TRBD2. Germline loops: CDR1 LGHNT, CDR2 FRNRAP. J was trimmed by 7 bases and V by 1 base; bases with no gene match: 13. CDR3 length: 18 amino acids. This CDR3 is CASGLAPNVAGGRNEQFF. In DNA form, the CDR3 reads TGTGCTAGTGGTTTGGCACCCAATGTAGCGGGAGGAAGGAATGAGCAGTTCTTC. Complete variable domain (other parts from reference TRBV12-5 and TRBJ2-1): DARVTQTPRHKVTEMGQEVTMRCQPILGHNTVFWYRQTMMQGLELLAYFRNRAPLDDSGMPKDRFSAEMPDATLATLKIQPSEPRDSAVYFCASGLAPNVAGGRNEQFFGPGTRLTVL.

This clonotype was seen many times. J is TRBJ2-1 and V is TRBV27; possibly TRBD1 or TRBD2 for D (5 bases each). CDR1 and CDR2 (germline): MNHEY, SMNVEV (reference sequence). This CDR3 is 15 amino acids long. The germline V and J ends were trimmed by 7 bases and 2 bases, with 15 bases remaining between them. The CDR3 DNA sequence: TGTGCCAGCACCCCCCGACGGGGCGCCTACAATGAGCAGTTCTTC. Translated: CASTPRRGAYNEQFF.

The V call is TRBV6-5, the J call TRBJ2-7; 14 nucleotides line up with TRBD2. CDR1 and CDR2 from the germline V gene are MNHEY and SVGAGI. CDR3 length equals 17 residues. V shed 2 bases and J 3 bases; nucleotides not matched to a gene: 6. The DNA for the CDR3 is TGTGCCAGCAGTTACCGGACTAGCGGGAGGTGGGGCTACGAGCAGTACTTC. It is translated as CASSYRTSGRWGYEQYF.

The table lists this clonotype with many counts. CDR3 residues: CASSPKGGLAGGETQYF. CDR3 DNA sequence: TGTGCCAGCAGTCCTAAGGGGGGACTAGCGGGGGGTGAGACCCAGTACTTC. The rearrangement links TRBV7-2 to TRBJ2-5; 15 bases agree with TRBD2. The junction had 10 bases not matched to a gene; V was cut back by 6 bases and J by 5 bases. Per germline, CDR1 SGHTA and CDR2 FQGNSA. CDR3 length equals 17 residues. The full variable domain, with the rest looked up from reference TRBV7-2 and TRBJ2-5, is GAGVSQSPSNKVTEKGKDVELRCDPISGHTALYWYRQSLGQGLEFLIYFQGNSAPDKSGLPSDRFSAERTGGSVSTLTIQRTQQEDSAVYLCASSPKGGLAGGETQYFGPGTRLLVL.

This clonotype came up many times. The chain employs TRBV6-5 and TRBJ1-3; unclear D gene. Germline lookup yields CDR1 MNHEY and CDR2 SVGAGI. Trimming left V 2 bases short and J 3 bases short, with 5 bases between. CDR3 length equals 13 residues. The CDR3 reads CASSYPGGNTIYF. CDR3 sequence (DNA): TGTGCCAGCAGTTACCCCGGTGGAAACACCATATATTTT.

This clonotype was detected ten times or more. This chain links TRBV7-9 with TRBJ1-2; D may be TRBD1 (6 bases). CDR3 length: 14 amino acids. Trimming took off 5 bases at V and 5 bases at J, with 15 bases between the two ends. Germline CDR1 is SEHNR and CDR2 is FQNEAQ (reference sequence). The DNA of the CDR3 is TGTGCCAGCAGCCGCACAGGGTTGACGTATGGCTACACCTTC. Translated: CASSRTGLTYGYTF.

The rearrangement joins TRBV3-1 to TRBJ1-3, with unresolved D. The CDR3 totals 16 residues. V was trimmed by 3 bases and J by 2 bases, leaving 14 bases between them. The V gene's germline CDR1 is LGHDT and CDR2 YNNKEL (reference sequence). This chain's CDR3 is CASSQKINSAGNTIYF. CDR3 sequence (DNA): TGTGCCAGCAGCCAGAAGATAAACAGTGCTGGAAACACCATATATTTT. Full variable domain (outside the CDR3, taken from reference TRBV3-1 and TRBJ1-3): DTAVSQTPKYLVTQMGNDKSIKCEQNLGHDTMYWYKQDSKKFLKIMFSYNNKELIINETVPNRFSPKSPDKAHLNLHINSLELGDSAVYFCASSQKINSAGNTIYFGEGSWLTVV.